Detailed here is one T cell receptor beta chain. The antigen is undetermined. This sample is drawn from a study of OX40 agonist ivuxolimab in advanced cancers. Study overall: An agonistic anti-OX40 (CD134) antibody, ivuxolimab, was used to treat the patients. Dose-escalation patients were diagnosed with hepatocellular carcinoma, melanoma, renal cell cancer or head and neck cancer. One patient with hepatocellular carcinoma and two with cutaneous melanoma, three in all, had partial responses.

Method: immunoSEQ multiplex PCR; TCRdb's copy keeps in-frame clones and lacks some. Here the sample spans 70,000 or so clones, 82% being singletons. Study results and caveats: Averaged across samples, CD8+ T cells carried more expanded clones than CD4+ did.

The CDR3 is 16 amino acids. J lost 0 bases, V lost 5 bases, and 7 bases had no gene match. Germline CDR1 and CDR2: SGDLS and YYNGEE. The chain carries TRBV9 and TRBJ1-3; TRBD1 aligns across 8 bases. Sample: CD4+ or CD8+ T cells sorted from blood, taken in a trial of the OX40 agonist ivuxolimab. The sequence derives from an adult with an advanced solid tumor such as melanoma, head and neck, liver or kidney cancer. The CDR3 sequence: CASSSGTGSSGNTIYF. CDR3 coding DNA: TGTGCCAGCAGTTCCGGGACAGGAAGCTCTGGAAACACCATATATTTT.